The 28 T cell receptor beta chains below all came from one sample that was sequenced in a study of preoperative IRX-2 immunotherapy in early breast cancer. Specified treatment: preoperative locoregional IRX-2 cytokine immunotherapy. Here immunoSEQ multiplex PCR was the method, and the copy in TCRdb shows in-frame clones only, minus some. The sample shows fewer than 70,000 clones, less than 95% of them seen only once. Sample collection was performed from a patient treated with IRX-2 immunotherapy. The receptors stem from a human donor with breast cancer.

The CDR3 nucleotides are TGCGCCAGCAGCCAAGGAGGGACAGCCTATTACACGGGGAATGATACGCAGTATTTT. It is translated as CASSQGGTAYYTGNDTQYF. The J gene is TRBJ2-3, the V gene TRBV4-3; the match to TRBD1 covers 7 bases. The CDR3 length is 19 residues. The germline V gene has CDR1 LGHNA and CDR2 YSLEER. The V segment lost 1 base and the J segment 6 bases; nucleotides outside the gene matches: 19.

This chain's CDR3 is CASSPRLARTYNEQFF. CDR3 nucleotide sequence: TGTGCCAGCAGCCCGAGACTAGCGAGGACTTACAATGAGCAGTTCTTC. The chain combines TRBV9 with TRBJ2-1, with 8 bases that match TRBD2. CDR3 length: 16 amino acids. After removal of 4 bases from V and 4 bases from J, the junction contained 10 bases not matched to a gene. CDR1 is SGDLS and CDR2 is YYNGEE in the germline V gene.

J is TRBJ2-3 and V is TRBV11-1; D remains ambiguous. Trimming pared 5 bases from V and 3 bases from J, leaving 6 bases between. This CDR3 is 12 amino acids long. Germline-derived CDR1 and CDR2 are SGHAT and FQDESV (reference sequence). The CDR3 is CASSPITDTQYF. The DNA of the CDR3 is TGTGCCAGCAGCCCCATTACAGATACGCAGTATTTT.

The V call is TRBV5-1, the J call TRBJ1-5; 7 bases fit TRBD1. Germline loops: CDR1 SGHRS, CDR2 YFSETQ. This CDR3 is built from 15 residues. The V gene end was trimmed by 1 base and the J gene end by 3 bases; junction bases not matched to a gene: 4. CDR3 residues: CASSLRGLPNQPQHF. For the CDR3, the DNA is TGCGCCAGCAGCTTGAGGGGGCTCCCCAATCAGCCCCAGCATTTT.

The chain is built from TRBV19 and TRBJ1-1, with 7 bases that match TRBD1. The trim removed 6 bases at V and 4 bases at J, leaving 5 bases unmatched. CDR3 length: 13 residues. Germline V gene sequence: CDR1 LNHDA, CDR2 SQIVND (reference sequence). CDR3: CASSLTGITEAFF. The CDR3 DNA sequence: TGTGCCAGTAGCCTGACAGGGATCACTGAAGCTTTCTTT.

The chain recombines TRBV6-5 with TRBJ2-7; D might be TRBD2 (6 bases). V gave up 3 bases and J gave up 3 bases, with 12 bases separating them. There are 14 residues in the CDR3. Germline CDR1 MNHEY, CDR2 SVGAGI. The CDR3: CASSYVSGDYEQYF. The CDR3, as DNA: TGTGCCAGCAGTTATGTTTCGGGGGACTACGAGCAGTACTTC.

The chain uses TRBV28 and TRBJ1-2; D may be TRBD1 (6 bases). This CDR3 comprises 14 residues. Trimming cost V 5 bases and J 2 bases, with 12 bases left between them. CDR1 MDHEN and CDR2 SYDVKM come from the germline V gene. The CDR3: CASSPGGGNYGYTF. The CDR3 coding sequence is TGTGCCAGCAGTCCCGGAGGGGGAAACTATGGCTACACCTTC.

The V call is TRBV19, the J call TRBJ2-3; a weak D match, TRBD2 (5 bases). Trimming removed 10 bases at V and 3 bases at J, with 17 bases between. This CDR3 has 14 amino acids. Germline loops: CDR1 LNHDA, CDR2 SQIVND (reference sequence). The CDR3 DNA follows: TGTGCCACCGCGAGGGTAGGGCGAACAGATACGCAGTATTTT. It yields the protein CATARVGRTDTQYF. The complete variable domain, with remaining parts taken from reference TRBV19 and TRBJ2-3, reads DGGITQSPKYLFRKEGQNVTLSCEQNLNHDAMYWYRQDPGQGLRLIYYSQIVNDFQKGDIAEGYSVSREKKESFPLTVTSAQKNPTAFYLCATARVGRTDTQYFGPGTRLTVL.

The genes are TRBV7-2 and TRBJ2-5; D might be TRBD1 (6 bases). V shed 6 bases and J shed 5 bases, with 10 bases lying between them. This CDR3 has 12 amino acids. Germline-derived CDR1 and CDR2 are SGHTA and FQGNSA. CDR3 amino acids: CASSARGETQYF. CDR3 nucleotides: TGTGCCAGCAGTGCCAGGGGTGAGACCCAGTACTTC.

The chain carries TRBV6-5 and TRBJ1-3; D is unclear. V was shortened by 0 bases and J by 0 bases, with 3 bases between the two germline ends. There are 14 residues in the CDR3. Germline V gene data show CDR1 as MNHEY and CDR2 as SVGAGI. The CDR3 spells CASSYSLSGNTIYF. For the CDR3, the DNA is TGTGCCAGCAGTTACTCTCTCTCTGGAAACACCATATATTTT.

The V gene is TRBV6-5, the J gene TRBJ1-3; D gene ambiguous. The germline V gene has CDR1 MNHEY and CDR2 SVGAGI. V was pared by 0 bases and J by 0 bases, with 6 bases between. The CDR3 contains 15 residues. Here the CDR3 reads CASSYSGSSGNTIYF. The CDR3 DNA is TGTGCCAGCAGTTACTCAGGGAGCTCTGGAAACACCATATATTTT.

This chain uses TRBV28 with TRBJ1-5, with D possibly TRBD1 on 5 matching bases. CDR1 is MDHEN, CDR2 SYDVKM, per germline. Trimming removed 3 bases at V and 5 bases at J, with 20 bases between. The CDR3 has 17 amino acids. CDR3 bases: TGTGCCAGCAGTTTTCGAGCAGGGCCAAACCCAGATCAGCCCCAGCATTTT. The encoded protein is CASSFRAGPNPDQPQHF.

J is TRBJ2-1 and V is TRBV5-4; D gene unclear. CDR1 is SGHNT and CDR2 is YYREEE in the germline V gene (reference sequence). This CDR3 is 15 amino acids long. The V and J ends lost 4 bases and 5 bases respectively, with 16 bases between them. The CDR3 DNA follows: TGTGCCAGCAGCCAAGCCGCCATTTTTGACAATGAGCAGTTCTTC. Its protein product is CASSQAAIFDNEQFF.

CDR3 sequence reads: CASSPGLSNQPQHF. The CDR3 nucleotides are TGTGCCAGCAGCCCAGGTTTAAGCAATCAGCCCCAGCATTTT. The chain is built from TRBV7-2 and TRBJ1-5; D gene uncertain. Looked up from germline, CDR1 is SGHTA and CDR2 is FQGNSA. Trimming cost V 5 bases and J 1 base, with 9 bases left between them. The CDR3 runs to 14 residues.

The chain joins TRBV5-1 to TRBJ2-6; D remains ambiguous. The CDR3 totals 15 residues. V was trimmed by 3 bases and J by 0 bases, leaving 7 bases between them. Germline V CDR1 and CDR2: SGHRS, YFSETQ. The CDR3: CASSSTGSGANVLTF. CDR3 bases: TGCGCCAGCAGCTCCACTGGCTCTGGGGCCAACGTCCTGACTTTC.

The genes are TRBV7-3 and TRBJ2-3; TRBD1 matches 8 bases. V shed 6 bases and J 4 bases; nucleotides not matched to a gene: 3. This CDR3 is 13 amino acids long. The germline gives CDR1 SGHTA, CDR2 FQGTGA. The CDR3 DNA is TGTGCCAGCAGTCGGACAGGGCCAGATACGCAGTATTTT. This translates into CASSRTGPDTQYF. Using reference TRBV7-3 and TRBJ2-3 for the parts outside the CDR3, the full variable domain is GAGVSQTPSNKVTEKGKYVELRCDPISGHTALYWYRQSLGQGPEFLIYFQGTGAADDSGLPNDRFFAVRPEGSVSTLKIQRTERGDSAVYLCASSRTGPDTQYFGPGTRLTVL.

The gene calls are TRBV7-9 and TRBJ1-2; D gene ambiguous. The CDR3 loop spans 13 amino acids. The V gene's germline CDR1 is SEHNR and CDR2 FQNEAQ (reference sequence). The ends were cut back, 5 bases at V and 5 bases at J, with 12 bases in the middle. Here the CDR3 DNA reads TGTGCCAGCAGCGCGTCAGCTGGGTATGGCTACACCTTC. This sequence encodes CASSASAGYGYTF.

Regarding this clone: At one end the junction does not follow the germline gene, possibly because of a read error. The chain couples TRBV5-4 to TRBJ2-5; TRBD1 agrees at 7 bases. Germline CDR1 and CDR2: SGHNT and YYREEE (reference sequence). The CDR3 length is 15 residues. CDR3 loop: CASSLAGVSQGNMDF. The CDR3 DNA reads as TGTGCCAGCAGCTTGGCCGGGGTATCACAGGGGAATATGGACTTC.

This clone was counted a single time. This sequence joins TRBV6-4 and TRBJ2-5; 7 bases agree with TRBD2. CDR1 and CDR2 (germline): MRHNA, SNTAGT. Trimming took 6 bases from V and 4 from J; bases not matched to a gene: 11. The CDR3 is made up of 15 amino acids. The CDR3 spells CASSAVGGRAETQYF. The DNA of the CDR3 is TGTGCCAGCAGCGCAGTGGGCGGGAGAGCAGAGACCCAGTACTTC.

The J gene is TRBJ1-5, the V gene TRBV6-5; D not certain. Germline values: CDR1 MNHEY, CDR2 SVGAGI. The CDR3 totals 14 residues. V was shortened by 6 bases and J by 0 bases, with 9 bases between the two germline ends. The CDR3 reads CASRPTYSNQPQHF. The CDR3 nucleotides read TGTGCCAGCAGGCCAACTTATAGCAATCAGCCCCAGCATTTT.

The chain links TRBV5-1 to TRBJ2-7; TRBD2 might be the D (5 bases). The CDR3 runs 13 residues. V was trimmed by 5 bases and J by 3 bases, leaving 12 bases between them. Germline-derived CDR1 and CDR2 are SGHRS and YFSETQ. The CDR3 DNA reads as TGCGCCAGCAGAGCGTTTGAGGGCTACGAGCAGTACTTC. This codes for CASRAFEGYEQYF.

This sequence joins TRBV28 and TRBJ1-1, with TRBD1 matching 10 bases. Looked up from germline, CDR1 is MDHEN and CDR2 is SYDVKM. The V and J ends lost 6 bases and 3 bases, in that order; junction bases with no gene match: 4. The CDR3 runs 14 residues. The chain's CDR3 is CASRETGGHTEAFF. The DNA for the CDR3 is TGTGCCAGCAGGGAGACAGGGGGCCACACTGAAGCTTTCTTT.

This chain links TRBV13 with TRBJ2-7; the match to TRBD2 covers 9 bases. Germline-derived CDR1 and CDR2 are PRHDT and FYEKMQ (reference sequence). CDR3 length: 14 residues. The ends lost 3 bases at V and 2 bases at J; junction bases unmatched: 2. The CDR3 here is CASSLRGGAYEQYF. The DNA of the CDR3 is TGTGCCAGCAGCTTGCGGGGGGGGGCCTACGAGCAGTACTTC. The whole variable domain, filled in from reference TRBV13 and TRBJ2-7, reads AAGVIQSPRHLIKEKRETATLKCYPIPRHDTVYWYQQGPGQDPQFLISFYEKMQSDKGSIPDRFSAQQFSDYHSELNMSSLELGDSALYFCASSLRGGAYEQYFGPGTRLTVT.

V and J are TRBV6-5 and TRBJ2-5; 8 bases agree with TRBD2. CDR3 length: 14 amino acids. Germline values: CDR1 MNHEY, CDR2 SVGAGI. The trim removed 5 bases at V and 4 bases at J, leaving 6 bases unmatched. DNA of the CDR3: TGTGCCAGCAGTATTCTCCGGGAGGGAGAGACCCAGTACTTC. This encodes CASSILREGETQYF.

V usage is TRBV18 and J usage is TRBJ2-5; 7 bases map to TRBD1. CDR3 length: 14 amino acids. CDR1 and CDR2 (germline): KGHSH, LQKENI. V shed 5 bases, J shed 1 base, and the junction held 4 bases outside the gene matches. This CDR3 is CASSGRDSQETQYF. CDR3 in DNA: TGTGCCAGCTCAGGACGGGACAGCCAAGAGACCCAGTACTTC.

The chain has TRBV15 and TRBJ1-2, with 7 bases that match TRBD1. The length of the CDR3 is 12 residues. Germline CDR1 and CDR2: LNHNV and YYDKDF (reference sequence). V lost 3 bases and J lost 9; bases outside the gene matches: 4. This chain's CDR3 is CATSRGDRSYTF. The CDR3 DNA follows: TGTGCCACCAGCAGGGGGGACAGAAGCTACACCTTC.

The V gene is TRBV6-5, the J gene TRBJ1-2; D is unresolved. The CDR3 contains 15 residues. Between the trimmed V and J ends, which lost 5 bases and 2 bases, there was a span of 15 bases. Per the germline V gene, CDR1 is MNHEY and CDR2 is SVGAGI. CDR3 nucleotide sequence: TGTGCCAGCAGTATGAACTCCTACGTGAACTATGGCTACACCTTC. Translated, it gives CASSMNSYVNYGYTF.

The chain combines TRBV28 with TRBJ1-2; D not certain. With 3 bases removed from V and 8 bases from J, the gap between germline ends came to 10 bases. Germline lookup yields CDR1 MDHEN and CDR2 SYDVKM. This CDR3 is 12 amino acids long. CDR3 bases: TGTGCCAGCAGTTTCGTGCTCCTGGGCTACACCTTC. Protein sequence: CASSFVLLGYTF.